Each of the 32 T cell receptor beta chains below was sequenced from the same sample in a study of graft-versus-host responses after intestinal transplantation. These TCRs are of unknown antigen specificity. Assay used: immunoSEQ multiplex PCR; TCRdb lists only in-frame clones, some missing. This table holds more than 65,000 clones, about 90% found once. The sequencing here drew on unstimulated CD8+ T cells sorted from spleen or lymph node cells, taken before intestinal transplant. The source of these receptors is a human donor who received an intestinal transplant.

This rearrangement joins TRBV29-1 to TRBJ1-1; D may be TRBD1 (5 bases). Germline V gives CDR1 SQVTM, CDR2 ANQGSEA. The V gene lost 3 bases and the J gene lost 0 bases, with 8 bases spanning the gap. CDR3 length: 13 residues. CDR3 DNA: TGCAGCGTTGAGGGGCCCATGAACACTGAAGCTTTCTTT. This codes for CSVEGPMNTEAFF. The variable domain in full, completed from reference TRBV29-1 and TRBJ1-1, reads SAVISQKPSRDICQRGTSLTIQCQVDSQVTMMFWYRQQPGQSLTLIATANQGSEATYESGFVIDKFPISRPNLTFSTLTVSNMSPEDSSIYLCSVEGPMNTEAFFGQGTRLTVV.

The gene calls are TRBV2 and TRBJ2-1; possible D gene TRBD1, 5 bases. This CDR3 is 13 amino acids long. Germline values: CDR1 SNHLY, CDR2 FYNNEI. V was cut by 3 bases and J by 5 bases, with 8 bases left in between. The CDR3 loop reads CASSDQGNNEQFF. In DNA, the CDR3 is TGTGCCAGCAGTGATCAGGGTAACAATGAGCAGTTCTTC.

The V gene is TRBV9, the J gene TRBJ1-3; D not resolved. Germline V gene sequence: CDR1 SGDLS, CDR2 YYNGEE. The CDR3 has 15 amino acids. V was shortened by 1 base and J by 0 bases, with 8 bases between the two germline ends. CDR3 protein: CASSVTDNSGNTIYF. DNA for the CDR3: TGTGCCAGCAGCGTAACTGACAACTCTGGAAACACCATATATTTT.

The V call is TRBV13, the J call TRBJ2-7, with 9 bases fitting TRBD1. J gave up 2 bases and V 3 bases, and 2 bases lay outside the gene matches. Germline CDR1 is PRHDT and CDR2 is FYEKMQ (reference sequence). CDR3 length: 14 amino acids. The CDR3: CASSLGQGTYEQYF. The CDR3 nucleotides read TGTGCCAGCAGCTTGGGACAGGGAACCTACGAGCAGTACTTC.

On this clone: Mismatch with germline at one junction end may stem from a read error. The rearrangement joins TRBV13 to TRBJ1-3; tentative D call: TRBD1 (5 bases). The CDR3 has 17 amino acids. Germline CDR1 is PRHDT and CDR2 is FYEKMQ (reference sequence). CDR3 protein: CASSLGVGALSGNTIYF. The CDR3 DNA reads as TGTGCCAGCAGCCTAGGAGTAGGGGCCCTCTCTGGAAACACCATATATTTT. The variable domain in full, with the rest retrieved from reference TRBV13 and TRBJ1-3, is AAGVIQSPRHLIKEKRETATLKCYPIPRHDTVYWYQQGPGQDPQFLISFYEKMQSDKGSIPDRFSAQQFSDYHSELNMSSLELGDSALYFCASSLGVGALSGNTIYFGEGSWLTVV.

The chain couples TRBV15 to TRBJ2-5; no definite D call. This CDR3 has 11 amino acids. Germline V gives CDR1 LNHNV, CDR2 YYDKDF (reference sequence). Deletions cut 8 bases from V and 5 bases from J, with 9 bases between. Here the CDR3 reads CATRGVETQYF. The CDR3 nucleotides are TGTGCCACCCGCGGCGTGGAGACCCAGTACTTC. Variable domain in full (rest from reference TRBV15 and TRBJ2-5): DAMVIQNPRYQVTQFGKPVTLSCSQTLNHNVMYWYQQKSSQAPKLLFHYYDKDFNNEADTPDNFQSRRPNTSFCFLDIRSPGLGDTAMYLCATRGVETQYFGPGTRLLVL.

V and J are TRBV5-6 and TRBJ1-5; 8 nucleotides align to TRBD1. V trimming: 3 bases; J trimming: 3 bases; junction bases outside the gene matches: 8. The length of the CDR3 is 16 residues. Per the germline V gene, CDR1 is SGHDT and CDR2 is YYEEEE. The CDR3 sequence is CASSYGTGQVNQPQHF. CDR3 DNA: TGTGCCAGCAGCTACGGGACGGGACAGGTCAATCAGCCCCAGCATTTT.

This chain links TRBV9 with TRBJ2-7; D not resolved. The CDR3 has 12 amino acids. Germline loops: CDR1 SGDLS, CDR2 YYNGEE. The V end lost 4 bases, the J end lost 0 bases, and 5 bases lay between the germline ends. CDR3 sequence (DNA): TGTGCCAGCAGCTCTAACTCCTACGAGCAGTACTTC. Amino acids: CASSSNSYEQYF.

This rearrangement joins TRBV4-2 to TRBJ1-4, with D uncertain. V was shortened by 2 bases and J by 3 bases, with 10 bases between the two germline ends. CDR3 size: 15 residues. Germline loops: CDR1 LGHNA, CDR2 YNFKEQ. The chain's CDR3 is CASSQRENPNEKLFF. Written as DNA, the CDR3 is TGTGCCAGCAGCCAAAGGGAGAATCCTAATGAAAAACTGTTTTTT.

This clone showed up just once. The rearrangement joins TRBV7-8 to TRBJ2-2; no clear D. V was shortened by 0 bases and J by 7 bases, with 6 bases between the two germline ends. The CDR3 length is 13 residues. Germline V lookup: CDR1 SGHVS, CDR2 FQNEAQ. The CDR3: CASSLALFGELFF. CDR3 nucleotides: TGTGCCAGCAGCTTAGCCCTGTTCGGGGAGCTGTTTTTT.

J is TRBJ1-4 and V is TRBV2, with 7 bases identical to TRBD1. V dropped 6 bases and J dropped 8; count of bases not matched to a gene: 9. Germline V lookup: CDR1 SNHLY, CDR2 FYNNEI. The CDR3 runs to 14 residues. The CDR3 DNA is TGTGCCAGCAGCAACAGTGAGGGGGCGGAAAAACTGTTTTTT. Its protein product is CASSNSEGAEKLFF. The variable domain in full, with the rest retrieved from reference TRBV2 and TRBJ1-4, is EPEVTQTPSHQVTQMGQEVILRCVPISNHLYFYWYRQILGQKVEFLVSFYNNEISEKSEIFDDQFSVERPDGSNFTLKIRSTKLEDSAMYFCASSNSEGAEKLFFGSGTQLSVL.

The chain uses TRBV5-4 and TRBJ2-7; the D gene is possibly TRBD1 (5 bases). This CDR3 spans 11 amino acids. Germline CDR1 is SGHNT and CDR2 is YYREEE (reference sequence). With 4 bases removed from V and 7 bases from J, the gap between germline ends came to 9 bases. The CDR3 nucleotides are TGTGCCAGCAGCGCCAAGGGGGAGCAGTACTTC. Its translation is CASSAKGEQYF.

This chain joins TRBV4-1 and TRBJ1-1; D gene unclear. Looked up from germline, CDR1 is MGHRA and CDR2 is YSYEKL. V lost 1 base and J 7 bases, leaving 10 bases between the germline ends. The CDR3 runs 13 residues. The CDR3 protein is CASSQVFPLEAFF. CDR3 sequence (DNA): TGCGCCAGCAGCCAAGTTTTCCCCCTTGAAGCTTTCTTT.

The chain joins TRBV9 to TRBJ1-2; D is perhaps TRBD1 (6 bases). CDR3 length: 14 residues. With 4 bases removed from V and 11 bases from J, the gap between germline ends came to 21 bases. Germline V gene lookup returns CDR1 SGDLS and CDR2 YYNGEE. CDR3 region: CASSTYAGPTGYTF. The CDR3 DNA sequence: TGTGCCAGCAGCACCTATGCGGGCCCCACAGGGTACACCTTC.

Here the CDR3 reads CASSDPGLSGLEQYF. CDR3 sequence (DNA): TGCGCCAGCAGTGACCCCGGACTCTCGGGGTTGGAGCAGTACTTC. The rearrangement uses TRBV10-2 and TRBJ2-7; D might be TRBD2 (5 bases). Deletions cut 3 bases from V and 7 bases from J, with 19 bases between. Germline CDR1 is WSHSY and CDR2 is SAAADI. The CDR3 is 15 residues long.

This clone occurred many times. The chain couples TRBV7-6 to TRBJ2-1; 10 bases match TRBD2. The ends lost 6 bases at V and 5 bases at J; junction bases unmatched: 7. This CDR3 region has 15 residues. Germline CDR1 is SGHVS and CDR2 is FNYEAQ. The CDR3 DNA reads TGTGCCAGCAGTTGGAGCGGGGGGGCCAACAATGAGCAGTTCTTC. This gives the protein CASSWSGGANNEQFF.

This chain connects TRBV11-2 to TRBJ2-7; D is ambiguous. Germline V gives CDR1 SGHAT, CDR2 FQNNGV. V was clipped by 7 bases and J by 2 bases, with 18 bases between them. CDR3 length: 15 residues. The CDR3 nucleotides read TGTGCCAGCACCACCTCTCTCAGGCACCCCTACGAGCAGTACTTC. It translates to CASTTSLRHPYEQYF.

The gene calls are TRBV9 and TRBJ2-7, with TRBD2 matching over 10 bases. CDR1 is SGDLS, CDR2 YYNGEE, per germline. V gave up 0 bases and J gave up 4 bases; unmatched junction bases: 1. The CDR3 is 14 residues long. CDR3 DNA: TGTGCCAGCAGCGTAGCTAGCGGGGGTTACGAGCAGTACTTC. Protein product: CASSVASGGYEQYF.

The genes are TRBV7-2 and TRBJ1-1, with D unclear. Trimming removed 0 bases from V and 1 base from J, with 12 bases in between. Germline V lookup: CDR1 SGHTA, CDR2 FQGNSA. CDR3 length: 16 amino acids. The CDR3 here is CASSLAVPLQNTEAFF. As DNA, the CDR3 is TGTGCCAGCAGCTTAGCGGTCCCCTTACAGAACACTGAAGCTTTCTTT.

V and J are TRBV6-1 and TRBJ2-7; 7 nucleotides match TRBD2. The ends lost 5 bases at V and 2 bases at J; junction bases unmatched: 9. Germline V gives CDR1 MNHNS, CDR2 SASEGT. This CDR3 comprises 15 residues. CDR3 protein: CASSPQGLVPYEQYF. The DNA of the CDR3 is TGTGCCAGCAGTCCTCAAGGACTAGTCCCCTACGAGCAGTACTTC.

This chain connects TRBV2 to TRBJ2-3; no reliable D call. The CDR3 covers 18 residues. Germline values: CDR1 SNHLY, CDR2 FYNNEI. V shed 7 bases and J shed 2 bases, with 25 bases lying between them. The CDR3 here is CASKPVAATLNNTDTQYF. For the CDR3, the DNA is TGTGCCAGCAAGCCCGTGGCGGCTACCCTTAACAACACAGATACGCAGTATTTT.

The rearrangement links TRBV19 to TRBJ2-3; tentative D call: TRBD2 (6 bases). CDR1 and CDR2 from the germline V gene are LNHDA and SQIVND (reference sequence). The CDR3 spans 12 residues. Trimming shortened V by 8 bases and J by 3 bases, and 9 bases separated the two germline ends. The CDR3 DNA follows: TGTGCCAGTGGGGGACTGACAGATACGCAGTATTTT. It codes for CASGGLTDTQYF. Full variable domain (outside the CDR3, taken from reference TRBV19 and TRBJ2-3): DGGITQSPKYLFRKEGQNVTLSCEQNLNHDAMYWYRQDPGQGLRLIYYSQIVNDFQKGDIAEGYSVSREKKESFPLTVTSAQKNPTAFYLCASGGLTDTQYFGPGTRLTVL.

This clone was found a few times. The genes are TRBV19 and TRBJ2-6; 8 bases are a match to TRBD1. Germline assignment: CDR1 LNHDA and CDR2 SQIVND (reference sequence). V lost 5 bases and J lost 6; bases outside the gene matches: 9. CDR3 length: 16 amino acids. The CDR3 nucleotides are TGTGCCAGTAGTGTTCCTGACAGGGGAAAGGCCAACGTCCTGACTTTC. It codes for CASSVPDRGKANVLTF.

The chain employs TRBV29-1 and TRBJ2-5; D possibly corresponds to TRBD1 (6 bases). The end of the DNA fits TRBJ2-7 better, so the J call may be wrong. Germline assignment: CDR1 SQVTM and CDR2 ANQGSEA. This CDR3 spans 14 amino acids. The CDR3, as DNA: TGCAGCGTTGGACAGGACGGTTTCTCCTACGAGCAGTACTTC. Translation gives CSVGQDGFSYEQYF.

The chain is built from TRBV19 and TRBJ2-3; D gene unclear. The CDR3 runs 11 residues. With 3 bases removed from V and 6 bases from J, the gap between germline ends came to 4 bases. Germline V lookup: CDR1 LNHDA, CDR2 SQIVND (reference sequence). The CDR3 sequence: CASSISDTQYF. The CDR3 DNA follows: TGTGCCAGTAGTATCAGTGATACGCAGTATTTT.

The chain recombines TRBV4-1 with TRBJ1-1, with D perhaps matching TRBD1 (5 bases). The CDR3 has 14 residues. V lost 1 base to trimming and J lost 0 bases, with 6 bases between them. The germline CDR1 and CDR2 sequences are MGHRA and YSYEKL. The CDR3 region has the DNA TGCGCCAGCAGCCAAGGACAGTTGAACACTGAAGCTTTCTTT. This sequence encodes CASSQGQLNTEAFF.

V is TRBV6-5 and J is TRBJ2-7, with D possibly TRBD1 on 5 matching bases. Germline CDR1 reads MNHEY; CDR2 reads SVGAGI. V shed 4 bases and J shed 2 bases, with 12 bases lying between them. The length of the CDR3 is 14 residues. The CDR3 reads CASSSVQGPYEQYF. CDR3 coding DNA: TGTGCCAGCAGTTCTGTCCAGGGTCCCTACGAGCAGTACTTC.

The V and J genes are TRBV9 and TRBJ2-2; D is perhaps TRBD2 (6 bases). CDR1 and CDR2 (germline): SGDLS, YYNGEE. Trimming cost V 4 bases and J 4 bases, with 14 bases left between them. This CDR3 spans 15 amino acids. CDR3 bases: TGTGCCAGCAGCCATCCGGGGGACCTCACCGGGGAGCTGTTTTTT. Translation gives CASSHPGDLTGELFF.

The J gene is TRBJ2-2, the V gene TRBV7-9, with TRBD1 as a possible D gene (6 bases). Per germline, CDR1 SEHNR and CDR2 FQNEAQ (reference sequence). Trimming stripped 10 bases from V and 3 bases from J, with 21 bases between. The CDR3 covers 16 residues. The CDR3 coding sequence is TGTGCCACCTGGTCGGTAGGGGGAATAGACACCGGGGAGCTGTTTTTT. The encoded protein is CATWSVGGIDTGELFF.

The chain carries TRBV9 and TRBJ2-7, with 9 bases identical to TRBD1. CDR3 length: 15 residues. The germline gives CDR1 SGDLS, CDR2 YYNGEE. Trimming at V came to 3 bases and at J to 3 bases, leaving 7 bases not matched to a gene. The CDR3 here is CASSAYPGQGYEQYF. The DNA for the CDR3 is TGTGCCAGCAGCGCCTACCCGGGACAGGGCTACGAGCAGTACTTC.

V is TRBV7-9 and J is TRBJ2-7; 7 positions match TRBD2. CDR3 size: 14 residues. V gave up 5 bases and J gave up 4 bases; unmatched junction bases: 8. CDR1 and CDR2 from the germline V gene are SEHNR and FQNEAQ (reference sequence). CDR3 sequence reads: CASSASRGDYEQYF. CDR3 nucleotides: TGTGCCAGCAGCGCCTCCCGGGGGGATTACGAGCAGTACTTC. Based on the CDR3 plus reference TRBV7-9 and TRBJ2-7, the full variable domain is DTGVSQNPRHKITKRGQNVTFRCDPISEHNRLYWYRQTLGQGPEFLTYFQNEAQLEKSRLLSDRFSAERPKGSFSTLEIQRTEQGDSAMYLCASSASRGDYEQYFGPGTRLTVT.

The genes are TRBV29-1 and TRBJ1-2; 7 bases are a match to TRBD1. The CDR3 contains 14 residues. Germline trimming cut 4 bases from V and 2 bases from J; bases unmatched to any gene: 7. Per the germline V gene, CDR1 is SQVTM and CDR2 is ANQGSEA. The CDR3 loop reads CSVVGGGENYGYTF. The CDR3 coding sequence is TGCAGCGTTGTAGGAGGGGGCGAGAACTATGGCTACACCTTC.